This T cell receptor (beta chain) was observed in a study of CD4 T cells in relation to SARS-CoV-2 and coronaviruses. Study-level background: ViraFEST: roughly 10-day antigen culture of PBMCs, then TCR beta CDR3 sequencing. No peptide or an HIV-1 Nef peptide pool served as negative control.

Note on this clone: Its cognate antigen is unknown.

Germline CDR1 is SGHRS and CDR2 is YFSETQ. V shed 1 base and J shed 3 bases, with 7 bases lying between them. The CDR3 totals 14 residues. Before the COVID-19 pandemic, during about 2010-2018, CD4+ T cells were taken from unexposed donors. CD4+ T cells were isolated from the cells after around 9 days of culture. Study-level points and caveats: In approximately 71% of donors, memory CD4+ clonotypes crossrecognized SARS-CoV-2 and at least one common cold coronavirus spike.

Some clones are missing from TCRdb's copy, which holds only in-frame ones; the method was immunoSEQ multiplex PCR. Of 25,000 to 30,000 clones listed, around 76% were seen once; the top ten hold over 15%. The clonotype comes from a human donor in good health. Sequencing was carried out using CD4+ T cells from PBMCs, cultured in vitro. The gene calls are TRBV5-1 and TRBJ1-4; D gene uncertain. The CDR3 DNA reads as TGCGCCAGCAGCTTGCCCGGGGCTAATGAAAAACTGTTTTTT. This translates into CASSLPGANEKLFF.